The next 15 T cell receptor beta chains were all read from a single sample in a study of T cell clonality in common variable immunodeficiency (dated by TCRdb to about 2015). The protocol used for the library was the immunoSEQ multiplex PCR assay. TCRdb carries this immuneACCESS record with in-frame sequences only. Its versions omit some clonotypes, under half of them owing to an unresolved V gene in the studies checked, with the rest unexplained. There are 30,000 to 45,000 clones in this sample, and none of them is a singleton. In total, the top ten clones hold roughly 2.9% of the sample. The sample comprised peripheral blood mononuclear cells. These receptors originate from a person aged 18-70 years in good health.

This clone was observed at least ten times. Read sequence stops 3 residues before the CDR3 end, and the germline J gene provides the missing end. The chain combines TRBV20-1 with TRBJ1-1, with 7 bases matching TRBD1. In germline, CDR1 is DFQATT, CDR2 SNEGSKA (reference sequence). The ends lost 6 bases at V and 4 bases at J; junction bases unmatched: 5. The CDR3 totals 12 residues. The CDR3 spells CSARQGGTEAFF. The sequenced part of the CDR3 DNA is TGCAGTGCCAGACAGGGCGGCACTGAA.

This clone was counted ten times or more. The missing CDR3 end, 3 residues past where the read stops, is filled in from the germline J gene. The rearrangement uses TRBV7-3 and TRBJ2-1; 12 bases agree with TRBD2. J lost 1 base, V lost 1 base, and 5 bases had no gene match. Germline CDR1 reads SGHTA; CDR2 reads FQGTGA. The CDR3 has 18 amino acids. The CDR3 sequence is CASSLRLAGESSYNEQFF. The sequenced part of the CDR3 DNA is TGTGCCAGCAGCTTAAGACTAGCGGGAGAGTCGTCCTACAATGAG.

This clone was seen ten or more times. The read falls 3 residues short of the CDR3 end, and the missing part is taken from the germline J gene. This chain joins TRBV20-1 and TRBJ1-2, with D perhaps matching TRBD1 (6 bases). Germline CDR1 reads DFQATT; CDR2 reads SNEGSKA (reference sequence). CDR3 length equals 15 residues. Trimming removed 1 base from V and 2 bases from J, with 14 bases in between. The CDR3 region is CSARVPPRGNYGYTF. The sequenced CDR3 bases are TGCAGTGCTAGAGTGCCCCCCAGGGGCAACTATGGC.

Points on this clone: The sequence runs out 3 residues before the end of the CDR3; the remainder is reconstructed from the germline J gene. The chain has TRBV29-1 and TRBJ2-7, with 8 bases identical to TRBD2. The length of the CDR3 is 14 residues. V lost 7 bases to trimming and J lost 1 base; unmatched junction nucleotides: 9. CDR1 and CDR2 (germline): SQVTM, ANQGSEA. The CDR3 bases that were read are TGCAGCGATCAAAACAGCGGGAGATCCTACGAG. It encodes CSDQNSGRSYE. The whole CDR3 sequence is CSDQNSGRSYEQYF.

Turning to this clone: The DNA ends 3 residues before the CDR3 does, and the rest of the CDR3 is filled in from the germline J gene. This rearrangement joins TRBV4-2 to TRBJ2-7; no firm D call. V was pared by 1 base and J by 4 bases, with 8 bases between. The CDR3 loop spans 13 amino acids. Germline V gene sequence: CDR1 LGHNA, CDR2 YNFKEQ. The CDR3 is CASSQGVEYEQYF. The CDR3 DNA, read in part, is TGTGCCAGCAGCCAAGGTGTAGAGTACGAG.

This clone was detected many times. The sequenced fragment ends 3 residues before the CDR3 boundary, so the rest is inferred from the germline J gene. The J gene is TRBJ1-4, the V gene TRBV20-1, with D unresolved. CDR3 length equals 13 residues. V shed 4 bases and J shed 7 bases, with 13 bases lying between them. In germline, CDR1 is DFQATT, CDR2 SNEGSKA (reference sequence). The sequenced part of the CDR3 DNA is TGCAGTGCTAATCTCGGGGAAGGTGAAAAA. This translates into CSANLGEGEK. The CDR3 in full is CSANLGEGEKLFF.

This clone came up many times. Sequencing ends 3 residues short of the CDR3 end; the germline J gene provides the rest. This chain connects TRBV7-2 to TRBJ2-1; D not certain. The CDR3 spans 11 residues. Germline loops: CDR1 SGHTA, CDR2 FQGNSA. Trimming pared 2 bases from V and 8 bases from J, leaving 4 bases between. CDR3 DNA, as far as it was read: TGTGCCAGCAGCTTATATTATGAG. It encodes CASSLYYE. The entire CDR3 reads CASSLYYEQFF.

This clone was counted only a few times. The DNA read from the CDR3 is TGCAGTGCCGCTCCTACCGGCGGTAGGGGAGAGACG. This sequence encodes CSAAPTGGRGET. The whole CDR3 sequence reads CSAAPTGGRGETQYF. This chain links TRBV20-1 with TRBJ2-3, with D perhaps TRBD1 or TRBD2 (5 bases each). From the germline J gene comes the end of the CDR3, since the read stops 3 residues before it. Germline V lookup: CDR1 DFQATT, CDR2 SNEGSKA (reference sequence). CDR3 length: 15 amino acids.

Points on this clone: Compared with germline, one end of the junction differs, possibly owing to a read error. The DNA ends 3 residues before the CDR3 does, and the rest of the CDR3 is filled in from the germline J gene. Within the sample, other DNA sequences also encode this same CDR3. The rearrangement links TRBV2 to TRBJ1-3; D is uncertain. Per germline, CDR1 SNHLY and CDR2 FYNNEI. The CDR3 is 13 residues long. CDR3 DNA (partial): TGTGCCAGCAGTGAGGGCCCCGGAAACACG. Translating gives CASSEGPGNT. From start to end, the CDR3 is CASSEGPGNTIYF. The variable domain in full, completed from reference TRBV2 and TRBJ1-3, reads EPEVTQTPSHQVTQMGQEVILRCVPISNHLYFYWYRQILGQKVEFLVSFYNNEISEKSEIFDDQFSVERPDGSNFTLKIRSTKLEDSAMYFCASSEGPGNTIYFGEGSWLTVV.

This clone was seen repeatedly, ten times or more. The CDR3 goes on 3 residues after the read ends, and that part is filled in from the germline J gene. The chain recombines TRBV20-1 with TRBJ2-1, with 11 positions matching TRBD2. This CDR3 region has 16 residues. Germline V gene sequence: CDR1 DFQATT, CDR2 SNEGSKA (reference sequence). Trimming at V came to 1 base and at J to 2 bases, leaving 4 bases not matched to a gene. Partial CDR3 DNA: TGCAGTGCTAGAGTAACTAGCGGGGGAGCCTACAATGAG. It specifies CSARVTSGGAYNE. The entire CDR3 is CSARVTSGGAYNEQFF.

This clone was found a few times. The CDR3 end is not reached by the read, which stops 3 residues before it; the germline J gene fills it in. J is TRBJ1-5 and V is TRBV20-1, with D tentatively TRBD1 (5 bases). CDR3 length: 17 residues. The ends were cut back, 4 bases at V and 6 bases at J, with 25 bases in the middle. Germline V lookup: CDR1 DFQATT, CDR2 SNEGSKA (reference sequence). This CDR3 is CSAIKGLGPAASQPQHF. CDR3 DNA, as far as it was read: TGCAGTGCTATAAAGGGGCTTGGTCCGGCTGCGAGTCAGCCC.

This clone came up many times. Coverage ceases 3 residues before the CDR3 finishes, and the germline J gene fills in the end. The chain carries TRBV19 and TRBJ2-7; 7 bases agree with TRBD1. The CDR3 has 13 amino acids. Trimming cost V 3 bases and J 3 bases; bases outside gene matches: 2. Germline V lookup: CDR1 LNHDA, CDR2 SQIVND (reference sequence). The covered CDR3 bases are TGTGCCAGTAGTATCGGGACAGACTACGAG. This codes for CASSIGTDYE. The full CDR3 protein is CASSIGTDYEQYF.

This clone was observed a few times. The read ends 3 residues before the CDR3 terminus; that terminus is restored from the germline J gene. This chain uses TRBV6-1 with TRBJ1-2; D is unresolved. This CDR3 contains 12 residues. Germline CDR1 reads MNHNS; CDR2 reads SASEGT. The CDR3 sequence is CASSDRLDTYTF. The CDR3 DNA, read in part, is TGTGCCAGCAGTGATCGTCTAGATACC.

This clone was found many times. The CDR3 extends 3 residues past the end of the read, so its final part is completed from the germline J gene. The chain joins TRBV2 to TRBJ1-5; tentative D call: TRBD1 (6 bases). Trimming shortened V by 7 bases and J by 1 base, and 11 bases separated the two germline ends. The germline V gene has CDR1 SNHLY and CDR2 FYNNEI. The CDR3 runs to 14 residues. The chain's CDR3 is CASKTGQSNQPQHF. The covered CDR3 bases are TGTGCCAGCAAAACAGGGCAAAGCAATCAGCCC.

This clone was seen ten or more times. The read is 3 residues too short to cover the CDR3 end, so that end is filled in from the germline J gene. The chain has TRBV4-1 and TRBJ1-2; D unclear. The V gene's germline CDR1 is MGHRA and CDR2 YSYEKL. This CDR3 is 16 amino acids long. V was clipped by 2 bases and J by 3 bases, with 16 bases between them. The CDR3 DNA, read in part, is TGCGCCAGCAGCCAATTGTTAAGGGCTGGGTACTATGGC. Its protein is CASSQLLRAGYYG. The entire CDR3 reads CASSQLLRAGYYGYTF.